The clone carrying this T cell receptor (beta chain) was detected only a few times. Deletions cut 2 bases from V and 0 bases from J, with 5 bases between. Germline assignment: CDR1 SGHTA and CDR2 FQGTGA. The length of the CDR3 is 14 residues. Allocation to cohorts depended on clinical history reported by the participants. The recovered donors of Cohort 3 showed two negative PCRs, clearance, or symptom resolution. The data derive from a study of blood T cell repertoires in COVID-19. Study overall: Samples taken during acute and convalescent COVID-19 were collected in the United States, Italy and Spain. Sources were T cells, B-cell-depleted T cells, or PBMCs; the material itself was cDNA or gDNA.

Produced via immunoSEQ multiplex PCR; TCRdb's table is partial and in-frame only. This table holds more than 200,000 clones, around 88% found once. J is TRBJ2-1 and V is TRBV7-3; D call uncertain. This TCR was recovered from a woman aged 25 to 45 who had recovered from COVID-19. Sequenced input: PBMCs or T cells enriched from blood (not recorded which). DNA of the CDR3: TGTGCCAGCAGCTTATACAGCTCCTACAATGAGCAGTTCTTC. The encoded protein is CASSLYSSYNEQFF.